Below are 15 T cell receptor beta chains sequenced from a single sample in a study of PD-1 blockade in classical Hodgkin lymphoma. Produced via immunoSEQ multiplex PCR; TCRdb's table is partial and in-frame only. This sample yields tens of thousands of clones, of which roughly 80% are seen a single time; approximately 20% belongs to the top ten. All patients experienced relapse after autologous stem cell transplantation, and brentuximab vedotin exposure was variable. The sample in question was peripheral blood mononuclear cells (PBMCs), obtained before the second cycle of nivolumab. The receptors were gathered from a human donor with classical Hodgkin lymphoma.

The rearrangement links TRBV27 to TRBJ2-3; a weak D match, TRBD1 (5 bases). The CDR3 consists of 13 residues. Trimming took off 4 bases at V and 0 bases at J, with 5 bases between the two ends. Germline V lookup: CDR1 MNHEY, CDR2 SMNVEV (reference sequence). DNA for the CDR3: TGTGCCAGCAGTTCAGGGAGCACAGATACGCAGTATTTT. This sequence encodes CASSSGSTDTQYF.

The CDR3 spells CASSLEFGLSYEQYF. The CDR3, as DNA: TGCGCCAGCAGCTTGGAATTCGGCCTCTCCTACGAGCAGTACTTC. The chain uses TRBV5-1 and TRBJ2-7; D ambiguous. Germline V lookup: CDR1 SGHRS, CDR2 YFSETQ. The CDR3 is 15 residues long. V was cut by 0 bases and J by 0 bases, with 10 bases left in between.

V usage is TRBV5-8 and J usage is TRBJ2-3, with 8 bases lining up with TRBD2. Germline CDR1 reads SGHTS; CDR2 reads YDEGEE. The junction had 6 bases not matched to a gene; V was cut back by 2 bases and J by 4 bases. CDR3 length: 15 residues. Written as DNA, the CDR3 is TGTGCCAGCAGCTTATCGGGGGGGTCTCCAGATACGCAGTATTTT. It codes for CASSLSGGSPDTQYF. Supplemented by reference TRBV5-8 and TRBJ2-3, the full variable domain reads EAGVTQSPTHLIKTRGQQATLRCSPISGHTSVYWYQQALGLGLQFLLWYDEGEERNRGNFPPRFSGRQFPNYSSELNVNALELEDSALYLCASSLSGGSPDTQYFGPGTRLTVL.

The chain is built from TRBV11-3 and TRBJ2-3; D may be TRBD1 or TRBD2 (6 bases each). The CDR3 is made up of 15 amino acids. Trimming took 4 bases from V and 1 from J, leaving 12 bases between them. Germline CDR1 and CDR2: SGHNT and YENEEA. The CDR3 sequence is CASSYREVGTDTQYF. The CDR3 region has the DNA TGTGCCAGCAGCTACAGGGAGGTGGGCACAGATACGCAGTATTTT.

The rearrangement joins TRBV9 to TRBJ2-3; TRBD2 agrees at 7 bases. The CDR3 runs to 15 residues. J lost 3 bases, V lost 2 bases, and 6 bases had no gene match. Germline CDR1 reads SGDLS; CDR2 reads YYNGEE. In DNA form, the CDR3 reads TGTGCCAGCAGCGTTGACGGCGGGAGTACAGATACGCAGTATTTT. Amino acids: CASSVDGGSTDTQYF. Full variable domain (missing parts from reference TRBV9 and TRBJ2-3): DSGVTQTPKHLITATGQRVTLRCSPRSGDLSVYWYQQSLDQGLQFLIQYYNGEERAKGNILERFSAQQFPDLHSELNLSSLELGDSALYFCASSVDGGSTDTQYFGPGTRLTVL.

The rearrangement uses TRBV5-4 and TRBJ2-3; 14 bases map to TRBD2. Germline values: CDR1 SGHNT, CDR2 YYREEE (reference sequence). Unmatched junction bases numbered 3, after V lost 3 bases and J lost 3 bases. CDR3 length: 16 residues. CDR3 in DNA: TGTGCCAGCAGCTCGAGACTAGCGGGAGGGACAGATACGCAGTATTTT. It is translated as CASSSRLAGGTDTQYF.

The V and J genes are TRBV7-8 and TRBJ1-1, with TRBD1 identical over 10 bases. Unmatched junction bases numbered 9, after V lost 4 bases and J lost 1 base. Germline V CDR1 and CDR2: SGHVS, FQNEAQ. The length of the CDR3 is 17 residues. CDR3 region: CASSWGQGRRANTEAFF. CDR3 bases: TGTGCCAGCAGCTGGGGACAGGGGAGAAGGGCGAACACTGAAGCTTTCTTT. The variable domain in full, with the rest retrieved from reference TRBV7-8 and TRBJ1-1, is GAGVSQSPRYKVAKRGQDVALRCDPISGHVSLFWYQQALGQGPEFLTYFQNEAQLDKSGLPSDRFFAERPEGSVSTLKIQRTQQEDSAVYLCASSWGQGRRANTEAFFGQGTRLTVV.

The chain couples TRBV6-1 to TRBJ1-6; 7 bases fit TRBD1. J gave up 10 bases and V 4 bases, and 13 bases lay outside the gene matches. The CDR3 is made up of 16 amino acids. Germline assignment: CDR1 MNHNS and CDR2 SASEGT. CDR3 residues: CASSAGATGAGSPLHF. In DNA form, the CDR3 reads TGTGCCAGCAGTGCCGGGGCAACAGGGGCAGGCTCACCCCTCCACTTT.

This clone was recorded a few times. V gene TRBV19 combines with J gene TRBJ1-6; no reliable D call. Trimming took off 4 bases at V and 14 bases at J, with 9 bases between the two ends. Germline CDR1 LNHDA, CDR2 SQIVND (reference sequence). This CDR3 region has 11 residues. The CDR3 loop reads CASSTDLALHF. CDR3 bases: TGTGCCAGTAGTACGGACTTGGCCCTCCACTTT. Supplemented by reference TRBV19 and TRBJ1-6, the full variable domain reads DGGITQSPKYLFRKEGQNVTLSCEQNLNHDAMYWYRQDPGQGLRLIYYSQIVNDFQKGDIAEGYSVSREKKESFPLTVTSAQKNPTAFYLCASSTDLALHFGNGTRLTVT.

In this sample, this clone turned up once. The chain uses TRBV2 and TRBJ2-7; 8 nucleotides match TRBD2. The CDR3 length is 12 residues. J was trimmed by 5 bases and V by 6 bases; bases with no gene match: 3. Germline V gives CDR1 SNHLY, CDR2 FYNNEI. The chain's CDR3 is CASRREDDEQYF. CDR3 coding DNA: TGTGCCAGCAGGCGGGAGGACGACGAGCAGTACTTC.

The chain couples TRBV18 to TRBJ2-1, with D tentatively TRBD1 (5 bases). Germline CDR1 is KGHSH and CDR2 is LQKENI. The CDR3 is 13 residues long. Trimming pared 3 bases from V and 5 bases from J, leaving 8 bases between. This CDR3 is CASSPGLDNEQFF. The CDR3 DNA reads as TGTGCCAGCTCACCGGGGCTTGACAATGAGCAGTTCTTC. Drawing the rest from reference TRBV18 and TRBJ2-1, the complete variable domain is NAGVMQNPRHLVRRRGQEARLRCSPMKGHSHVYWYRQLPEEGLKFMVYLQKENIIDESGMPKERFSAEFPKEGPSILRIQQVVRGDSAAYFCASSPGLDNEQFFGPGTRLTVL.

The V gene is TRBV11-1, the J gene TRBJ2-4, with 8 positions matching TRBD1. CDR1 SGHAT and CDR2 FQDESV come from the germline V gene (reference sequence). Trimming at V came to 5 bases and at J to 7 bases, leaving 4 bases not matched to a gene. The CDR3 totals 13 residues. CDR3 sequence: CASSVAGGNIQYF. The DNA for the CDR3 is TGTGCCAGCAGCGTCGCAGGGGGCAACATTCAGTACTTC.

The J gene is TRBJ2-7, the V gene TRBV6-1; D is unresolved. The CDR3 runs 11 residues. Germline V gene lookup returns CDR1 MNHNS and CDR2 SASEGT. Deletions cut 1 base from V and 4 bases from J, with 2 bases between. CDR3 region: CASSEGYEQYF. CDR3 nucleotide sequence: TGTGCCAGCAGTGAAGGGTACGAGCAGTACTTC.

The CDR3 reads CAWSPLSTDTQYF. The CDR3 DNA sequence: TGTGCCTGGAGTCCTCTGAGCACAGATACGCAGTATTTT. The rearrangement links TRBV30 to TRBJ2-3, with unresolved D. This CDR3 is built from 13 residues. Trimming pared 2 bases from V and 0 bases from J, leaving 6 bases between. From germline, CDR1 is GTSNPN and CDR2 SVGIG (reference sequence).

The gene calls are TRBV30 and TRBJ1-2; no firm D call. V was shortened by 2 bases and J by 1 base, with 11 bases between the two germline ends. The CDR3 length is 14 residues. Looked up from germline, CDR1 is GTSNPN and CDR2 is SVGIG (reference sequence). CDR3 coding DNA: TGTGCCTGGAGTCACCCGGCGGTTAACTATGGCTACACCTTC. It is translated as CAWSHPAVNYGYTF.